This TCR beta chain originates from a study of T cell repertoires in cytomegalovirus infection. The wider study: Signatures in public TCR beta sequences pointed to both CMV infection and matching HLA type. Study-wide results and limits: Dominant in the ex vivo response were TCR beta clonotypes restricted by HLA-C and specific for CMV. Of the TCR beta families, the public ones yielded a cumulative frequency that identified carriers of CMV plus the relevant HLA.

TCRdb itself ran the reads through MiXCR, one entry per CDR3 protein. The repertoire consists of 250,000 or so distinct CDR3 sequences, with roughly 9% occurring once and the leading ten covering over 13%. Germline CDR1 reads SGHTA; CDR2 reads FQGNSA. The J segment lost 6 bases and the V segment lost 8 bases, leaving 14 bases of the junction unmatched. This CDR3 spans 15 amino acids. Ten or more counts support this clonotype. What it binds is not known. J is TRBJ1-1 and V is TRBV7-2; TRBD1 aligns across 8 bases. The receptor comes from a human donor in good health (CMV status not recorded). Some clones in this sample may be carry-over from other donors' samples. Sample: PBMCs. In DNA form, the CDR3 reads TGTGCCAGCGGACCTCGGACAGGGACGGGGGCTGAAGCTTTCTTT. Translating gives CASGPRTGTGAEAFF.